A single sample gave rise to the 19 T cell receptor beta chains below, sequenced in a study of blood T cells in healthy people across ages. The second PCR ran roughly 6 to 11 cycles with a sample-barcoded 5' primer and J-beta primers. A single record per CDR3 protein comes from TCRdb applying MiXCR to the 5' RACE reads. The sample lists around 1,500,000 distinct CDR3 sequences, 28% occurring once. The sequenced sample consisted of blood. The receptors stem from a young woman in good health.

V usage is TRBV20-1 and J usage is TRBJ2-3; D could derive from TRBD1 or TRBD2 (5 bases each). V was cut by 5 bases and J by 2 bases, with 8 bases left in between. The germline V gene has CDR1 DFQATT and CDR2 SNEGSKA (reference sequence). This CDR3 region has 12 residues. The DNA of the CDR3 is TGCAGTGCTCGGGGCTACACAGATACGCAGTATTTT. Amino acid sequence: CSARGYTDTQYF.

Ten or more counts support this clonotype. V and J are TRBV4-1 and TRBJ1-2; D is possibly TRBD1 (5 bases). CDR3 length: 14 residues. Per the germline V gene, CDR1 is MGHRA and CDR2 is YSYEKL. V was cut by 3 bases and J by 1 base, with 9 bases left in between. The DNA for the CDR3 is TGCGCCAGCAGCCAGACAGCGCTTAACTATGGCTACACCTTC. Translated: CASSQTALNYGYTF.

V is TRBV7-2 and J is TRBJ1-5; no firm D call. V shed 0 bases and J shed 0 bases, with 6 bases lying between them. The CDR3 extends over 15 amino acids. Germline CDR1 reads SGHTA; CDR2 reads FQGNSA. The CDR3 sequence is CASSLAPHSNQPQHF. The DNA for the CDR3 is TGTGCCAGCAGCTTAGCCCCACATAGCAATCAGCCCCAGCATTTT.

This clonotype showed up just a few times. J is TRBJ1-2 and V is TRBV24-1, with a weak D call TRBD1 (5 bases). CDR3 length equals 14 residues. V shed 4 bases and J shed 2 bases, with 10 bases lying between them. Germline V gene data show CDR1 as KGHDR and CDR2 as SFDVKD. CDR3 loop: CATSDRAGNYGYTF. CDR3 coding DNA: TGTGCCACCAGTGACAGGGCAGGGAACTATGGCTACACCTTC.

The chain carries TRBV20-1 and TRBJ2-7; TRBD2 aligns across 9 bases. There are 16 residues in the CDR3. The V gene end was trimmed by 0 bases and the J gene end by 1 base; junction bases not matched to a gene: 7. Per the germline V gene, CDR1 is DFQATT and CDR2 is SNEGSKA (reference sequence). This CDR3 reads CSARDLTSGGSYEQYF. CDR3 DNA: TGCAGTGCTAGAGATCTGACCAGCGGGGGGTCCTACGAGCAGTACTTC.

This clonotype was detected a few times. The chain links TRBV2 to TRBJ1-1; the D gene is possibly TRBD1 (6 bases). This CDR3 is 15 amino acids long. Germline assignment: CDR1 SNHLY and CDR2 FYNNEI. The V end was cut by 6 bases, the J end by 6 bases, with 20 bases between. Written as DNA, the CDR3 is TGTGCCAGCAGCACGGAACAAGGGACATTAGCTGAAGCTTTCTTT. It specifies CASSTEQGTLAEAFF.

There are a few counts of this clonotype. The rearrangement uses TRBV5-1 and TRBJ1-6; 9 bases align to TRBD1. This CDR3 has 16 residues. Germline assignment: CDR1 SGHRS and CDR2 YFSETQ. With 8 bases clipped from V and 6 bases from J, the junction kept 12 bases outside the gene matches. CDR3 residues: CASRLTATGGNSPLHF. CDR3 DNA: TGCGCCAGTCGCCTCACCGCGACAGGGGGTAATTCACCCCTCCACTTT.

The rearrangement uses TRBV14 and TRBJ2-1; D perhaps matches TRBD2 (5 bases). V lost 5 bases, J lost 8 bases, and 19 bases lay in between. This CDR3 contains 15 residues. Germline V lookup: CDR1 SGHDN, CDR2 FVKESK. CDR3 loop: CASSSRERHLHEQFF. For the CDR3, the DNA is TGTGCCAGCAGCAGCCGGGAAAGGCATCTCCATGAGCAGTTCTTC.

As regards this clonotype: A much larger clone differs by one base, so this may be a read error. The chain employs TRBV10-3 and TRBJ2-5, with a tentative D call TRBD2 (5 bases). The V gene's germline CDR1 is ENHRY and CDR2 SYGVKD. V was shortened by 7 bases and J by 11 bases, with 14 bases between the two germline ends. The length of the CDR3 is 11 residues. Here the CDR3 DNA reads TGTGCCATCAAGAGGGTAGATGAGCAGTACTTC. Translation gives CAIKRVDEQYF.

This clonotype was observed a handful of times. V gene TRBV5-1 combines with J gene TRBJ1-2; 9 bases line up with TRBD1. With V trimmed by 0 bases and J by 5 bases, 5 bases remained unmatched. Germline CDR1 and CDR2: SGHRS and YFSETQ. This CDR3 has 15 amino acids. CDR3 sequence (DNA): TGCGCCAGCAGCTTGGAGAACAGGGGGCATTATGGCTACACCTTC. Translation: CASSLENRGHYGYTF. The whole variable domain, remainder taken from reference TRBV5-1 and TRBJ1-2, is KAGVTQTPRYLIKTRGQQVTLSCSPISGHRSVSWYQQTPGQGLQFLFEYFSETQRNKGNFPGRFSGRQFSNSRSEMNVSTLELGDSALYLCASSLENRGHYGYTFGSGTRLTVV.

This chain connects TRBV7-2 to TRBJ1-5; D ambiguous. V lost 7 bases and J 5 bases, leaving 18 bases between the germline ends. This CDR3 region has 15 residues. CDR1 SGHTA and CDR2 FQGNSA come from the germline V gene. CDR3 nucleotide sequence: TGTGCCAGCACCATCCGGCGGGCCGGGGATCAGCCCCAGCATTTT. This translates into CASTIRRAGDQPQHF. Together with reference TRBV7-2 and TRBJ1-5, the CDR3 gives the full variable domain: GAGVSQSPSNKVTEKGKDVELRCDPISGHTALYWYRQSLGQGLEFLIYFQGNSAPDKSGLPSDRFSAERTGGSVSTLTIQRTQQEDSAVYLCASTIRRAGDQPQHFGDGTRLSIL.

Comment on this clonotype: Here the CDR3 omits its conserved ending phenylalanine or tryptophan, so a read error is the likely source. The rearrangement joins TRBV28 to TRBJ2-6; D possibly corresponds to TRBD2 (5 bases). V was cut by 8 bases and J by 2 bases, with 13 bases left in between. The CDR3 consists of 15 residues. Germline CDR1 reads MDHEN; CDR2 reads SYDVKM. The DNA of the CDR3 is TGTGCCAGCGCCCGGCCCGGGGCTGGGGCCAACGTCCTGACTTGC. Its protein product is CASARPGAGANVLTC.

CDR3 DNA: TGTGCCAGCAGCGTGACTGGCAGCTCCTACAATGAGCAGTACTTC. It codes for CASSVTGSSYNEQYF. The chain recombines TRBV9 with TRBJ2-1; the D is unclear. Gene TRBJ2-7 matches the end of the DNA better, so the J call may be wrong. This CDR3 comprises 15 residues. CDR1 and CDR2 (germline): SGDLS, YYNGEE.

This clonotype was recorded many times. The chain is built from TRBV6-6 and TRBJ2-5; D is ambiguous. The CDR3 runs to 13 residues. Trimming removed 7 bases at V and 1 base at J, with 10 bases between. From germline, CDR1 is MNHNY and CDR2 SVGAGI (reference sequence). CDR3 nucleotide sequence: TGTGCCAGCAACGACGGTGTCCAAGAGACCCAGTACTTC. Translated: CASNDGVQETQYF.

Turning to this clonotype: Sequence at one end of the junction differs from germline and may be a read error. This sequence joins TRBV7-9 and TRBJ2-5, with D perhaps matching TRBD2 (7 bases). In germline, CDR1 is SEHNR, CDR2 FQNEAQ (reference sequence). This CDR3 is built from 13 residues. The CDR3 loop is CASGGANQETRYF. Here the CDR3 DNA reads TGTGCCAGCGGGGGGGCGAACCAAGAGACCCGGTACTTC.

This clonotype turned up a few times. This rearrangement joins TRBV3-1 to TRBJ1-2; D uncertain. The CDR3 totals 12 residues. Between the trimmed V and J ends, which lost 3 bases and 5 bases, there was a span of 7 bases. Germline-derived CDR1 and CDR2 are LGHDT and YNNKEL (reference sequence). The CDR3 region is CASSQIGYGYTF. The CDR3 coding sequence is TGTGCCAGCAGCCAGATCGGATATGGCTACACCTTC.

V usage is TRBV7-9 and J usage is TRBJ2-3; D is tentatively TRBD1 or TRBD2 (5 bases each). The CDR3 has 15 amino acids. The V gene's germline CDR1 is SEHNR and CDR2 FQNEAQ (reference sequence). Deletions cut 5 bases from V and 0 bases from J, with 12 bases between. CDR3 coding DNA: TGTGCCAGCAGCGATACGGGGCGAAGCACAGATACGCAGTATTTT. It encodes CASSDTGRSTDTQYF.

The CDR3 coding sequence is TGTGCCAGCAGGCTATCTAATTCACCCCTCCACTTT. Its translation is CASRLSNSPLHF. The V call is TRBV6-6, the J call TRBJ1-6; D unresolved. The germline V gene encodes CDR1 MNHNY and CDR2 SVGAGI (reference sequence). The V end was cut by 6 bases, the J end by 6 bases, with 6 bases between. This CDR3 spans 12 amino acids.

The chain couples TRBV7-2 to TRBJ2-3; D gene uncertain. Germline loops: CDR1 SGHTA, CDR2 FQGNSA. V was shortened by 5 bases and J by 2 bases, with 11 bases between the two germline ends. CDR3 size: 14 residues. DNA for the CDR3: TGTGCCAGCAGCGTAACCCCCGACACAGATACGCAGTATTTT. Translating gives CASSVTPDTDTQYF.